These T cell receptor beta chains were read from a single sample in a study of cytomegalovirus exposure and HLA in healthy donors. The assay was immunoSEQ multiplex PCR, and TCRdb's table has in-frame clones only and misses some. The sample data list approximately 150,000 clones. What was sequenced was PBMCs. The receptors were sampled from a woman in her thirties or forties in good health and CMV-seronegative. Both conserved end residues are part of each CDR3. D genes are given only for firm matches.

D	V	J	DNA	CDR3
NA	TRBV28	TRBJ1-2	TGTGCCAGCAGAACCGACAGGAACTATGGCTACACCTTC	CASRTDRNYGYTF
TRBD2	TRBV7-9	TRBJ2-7	TGTGCCAGCAGCTTAGGCGGACCCGGGGGGTACGAGCAGTACTTC	CASSLGGPGGYEQYF
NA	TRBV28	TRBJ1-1	TGTGCCAGCGGGGCGACAGATGAAGCTTTCTTT	CASGATDEAFF
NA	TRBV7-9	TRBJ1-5	TGTGCCAGCAGCTTAAATATGGCGGATAGCAATCAGCCCCAGCATTTT	CASSLNMADSNQPQHF
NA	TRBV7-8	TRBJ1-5	TGTGCCAGCAGCCCTCTTGGAGGGGAAGGATATGGCAATCAGCCCCAGCATTTT	CASSPLGGEGYGNQPQHF
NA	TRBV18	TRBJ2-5	TGTGCCAGCTCACCTGGGCAGGGCCAAGAGACCCAGTACTTC	CASSPGQGQETQYF
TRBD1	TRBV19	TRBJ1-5	TGTGCCAGTAGTGTTGCGGGACAGGGACTATATAGCAATCAGCCCCAGCATTTT	CASSVAGQGLYSNQPQHF
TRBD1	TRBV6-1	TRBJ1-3	TGTGCCAGCAGTGAATTCTCGGGACAGCCCTCTGGAAACACCATATATTTT	CASSEFSGQPSGNTIYF
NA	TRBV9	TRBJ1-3	TGTGCCAGCAGCCCGGACAGAAACACCATATATTTT	CASSPDRNTIYF
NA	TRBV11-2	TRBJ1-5	TGTGCCAGCAGCTCACTAAATAGCAATCAGCCCCAGCATTTT	CASSSLNSNQPQHF
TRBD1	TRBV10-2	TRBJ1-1	TGCGCCAGCAAAGATATGGGACAGGGGGCTTTGCACACTGAAGCTTTCTTT	CASKDMGQGALHTEAFF
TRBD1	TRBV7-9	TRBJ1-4	TGTGCCAGCAGCCCGGGACAGGCAACTAATGAAAAACTGTTTTTT	CASSPGQATNEKLFF
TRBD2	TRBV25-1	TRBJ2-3	TGTGCCAGCGCCCCTAGCGGGGGCACAGATACGCAGTATTTT	CASAPSGGTDTQYF
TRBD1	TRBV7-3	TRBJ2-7	TGTGCCAGCAGCTTAACGGGACAGGGGGAGCGCGAGCAGTACTTC	CASSLTGQGEREQYF
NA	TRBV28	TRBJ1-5	TGTGCCAGCGGGAGGGGCAATCAGCCCCAGCATTTT	CASGRGNQPQHF
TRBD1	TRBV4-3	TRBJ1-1	TGCGCCAGCAGCCAGGGTGGGACAGAGGACACTGAAGCTTTCTTT	CASSQGGTEDTEAFF
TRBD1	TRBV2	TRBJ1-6	TGTGCCAGCAGAACAGGGGTGTTAGATTCACCCCTCCACTTT	CASRTGVLDSPLHF
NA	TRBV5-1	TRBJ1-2	TGCGCCAGCAGCTTGTACGCCGGGGACTATGGCTACACCTTC	CASSLYAGDYGYTF
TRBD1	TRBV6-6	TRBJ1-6	TGTGCCAGCAGTTACTCGGACAGGGTTTCACCCCTCCACTTT	CASSYSDRVSPLHF
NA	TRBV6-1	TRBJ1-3	TGTGCCAGCAGGGAAACAGGATTCAGAAACACCATATATTTT	CASRETGFRNTIYF
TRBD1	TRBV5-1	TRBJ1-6	TGCGCCAGCAGCCCGGGACAGTCCGAAGGAGGTTCGACCCTCCACTTT	CASSPGQSEGGSTLHF
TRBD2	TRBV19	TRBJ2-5	TGTGCCAGTAGTATAGATCGGCGGGGGGGAGAGACCCAGTACTTC	CASSIDRRGGETQYF
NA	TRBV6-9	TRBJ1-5	TGTGCCAAACTTCACAGGCAGCCCCAGCATTTT	CAKLHRQPQHF
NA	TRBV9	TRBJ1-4	TGTGCCAGCAACGGGGGGCAAGATGAAAAACTGTTTTTT	CASNGGQDEKLFF
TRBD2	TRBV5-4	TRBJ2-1	TGTGCCAGCAGCTCATTAGCGGGCCCGATAAGCTCCTACAATGAGCAGTTCTTC	CASSSLAGPISSYNEQFF
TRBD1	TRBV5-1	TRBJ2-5	TGCGCCAGCAGCTTTCGACAGGGGGAGACCCAGTACTTC	CASSFRQGETQYF
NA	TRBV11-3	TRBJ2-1	TGTGCCAGCAGCCAGATCGGACAGACCGATAATGAGCAGTTCTTC	CASSQIGQTDNEQFF
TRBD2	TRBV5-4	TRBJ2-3	TGTGCCAGCAGCTTGGAATTAGGGGCGGGGGGTACAGATACGCAGTATTTT	CASSLELGAGGTDTQYF
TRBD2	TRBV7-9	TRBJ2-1	TGTGCCAGCAGCTCGAGACTAGCGGGGCGGCCATACAATGAGCAGTTCTTC	CASSSRLAGRPYNEQFF
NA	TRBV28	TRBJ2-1	TGTGCCAGCAGAACGGTCAATGAGCAGTTCTTC	CASRTVNEQFF
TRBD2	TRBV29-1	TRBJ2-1	TGCAGCGTTGAGACTAGCGGGGGTCTTGAGCAGTTCTTC	CSVETSGGLEQFF
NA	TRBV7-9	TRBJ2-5	TGTGCCAGCAGCTCTCGAACAGGACAAGAGACCCAGTACTTC	CASSSRTGQETQYF
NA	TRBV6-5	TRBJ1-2	TGTGCCACACGGAGACAGACTAACTATGGCTACACCTTC	CATRRQTNYGYTF
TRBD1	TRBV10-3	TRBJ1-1	TGTGCCATCAGTGAGTCCTCCGGGACAGACACTGAAGCTTTCTTT	CAISESSGTDTEAFF
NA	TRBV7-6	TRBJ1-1	TGTGCCAGCAGCTTTCAGGGAGGCACTGAAGCTTTCTTT	CASSFQGGTEAFF
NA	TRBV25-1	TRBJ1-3	TGTGCCAGCCGCGGTCGAAACTCTGGAAACACCATATATTTT	CASRGRNSGNTIYF
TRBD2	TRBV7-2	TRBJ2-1	TGTGCCAGCAGCCTAAATAGCGGGGGGGCCAATGAGCAGTTCTTC	CASSLNSGGANEQFF
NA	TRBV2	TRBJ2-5	TGTGCCAGCAGCCTGGGGCCTCACTCCCAGTACTTC	CASSLGPHSQYF
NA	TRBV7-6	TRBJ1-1	TGTGCCAGCAGCTTGAGAGGAACAGAAGCTTTCTTT	CASSLRGTEAFF